The 22 T cell receptor beta chains below were found in one sample sequenced in a study of blood T cell repertoires in COVID-19. Profiling relied on immunoSEQ multiplex PCR, and the TCRdb table lists in-frame clones only, not all of them. The sample records around 75,000 clones, 88% being singletons. Sequenced sample: peripheral blood. The receptor set was obtained from a human donor in a cohort sampled during active COVID-19.

V and J are TRBV6-5 and TRBJ1-5, with D uncertain. Per the germline V gene, CDR1 is MNHEY and CDR2 is SVGAGI. V dropped 6 bases and J dropped 2 bases, with 8 bases sitting between them. The CDR3 has 13 residues. The CDR3 region has the DNA TGTGCCAGCAGCGTTTTTGGCAATCAGCCCCAGCATTTT. Its protein product is CASSVFGNQPQHF.

V gene TRBV5-4 combines with J gene TRBJ2-1, with TRBD2 identical over 8 bases. This CDR3 has 15 residues. CDR1 is SGHNT and CDR2 is YYREEE in the germline V gene (reference sequence). V was clipped by 4 bases and J by 0 bases; unmatched bases: 3. For the CDR3, the DNA is TGTGCCAGCAGCATTACTAGCGGCTCCTACAATGAGCAGTTCTTC. Encoded protein: CASSITSGSYNEQFF.

The genes are TRBV12-3 or TRBV12-4 and TRBJ1-2; perhaps TRBD1 as D (5 bases). The CDR3 has 13 residues. Trimming shortened V by 5 bases and J by 8 bases, and 15 bases separated the two germline ends. Here the CDR3 reads CASSTRDYWGYTF. As DNA, the CDR3 is TGTGCCAGCAGTACGAGGGACTATTGGGGCTACACCTTC.

This sequence joins TRBV5-1 and TRBJ2-6, with TRBD1 identical over 12 bases. V dropped 0 bases and J dropped 3; count of bases not matched to a gene: 10. Germline assignment: CDR1 SGHRS and CDR2 YFSETQ. The CDR3 totals 20 residues. DNA of the CDR3: TGCGCCAGCAGCTTGGTCGGGGCTGGGACAGGGGGCGATGGGGCCAACGTCCTGACTTTC. It specifies CASSLVGAGTGGDGANVLTF. The full variable domain, completed using reference TRBV5-1 and TRBJ2-6, is KAGVTQTPRYLIKTRGQQVTLSCSPISGHRSVSWYQQTPGQGLQFLFEYFSETQRNKGNFPGRFSGRQFSNSRSEMNVSTLELGDSALYLCASSLVGAGTGGDGANVLTFGAGSRLTVL.

The CDR3 loop reads CASGHGRGRYLSTDTQYF. Here the CDR3 DNA reads TGTGCCAGCGGCCACGGTCGCGGGAGATACCTTAGCACAGATACGCAGTATTTT. The chain employs TRBV13 and TRBJ2-3; 7 positions agree with TRBD2. V trimming: 8 bases; J trimming: 0 bases; junction bases outside the gene matches: 17. CDR3 size: 18 residues. Germline V CDR1 and CDR2: PRHDT, FYEKMQ (reference sequence). Filled out from reference TRBV13 and TRBJ2-3, the complete variable domain reads AAGVIQSPRHLIKEKRETATLKCYPIPRHDTVYWYQQGPGQDPQFLISFYEKMQSDKGSIPDRFSAQQFSDYHSELNMSSLELGDSALYFCASGHGRGRYLSTDTQYFGPGTRLTVL.

This chain uses TRBV7-6 with TRBJ2-1; 10 positions match TRBD2. V shed 3 bases, J shed 7 bases, and the junction held 9 bases outside the gene matches. Germline-derived CDR1 and CDR2 are SGHVS and FNYEAQ. The CDR3 loop spans 16 amino acids. The CDR3 DNA reads TGTGCCAGCAGCTTTACTTTAGCGGGGGGAGGGAATGAGCAGTTCTTC. Residues: CASSFTLAGGGNEQFF.

V usage is TRBV4-1 and J usage is TRBJ1-6; 8 bases match TRBD1. The CDR3 totals 15 residues. V shed 4 bases, J shed 6 bases, and the junction held 5 bases outside the gene matches. From germline, CDR1 is MGHRA and CDR2 YSYEKL. CDR3 residues: CASSPGTGGNSPLHF. As DNA, the CDR3 is TGCGCCAGCAGCCCCGGGACAGGAGGTAATTCACCCCTCCACTTT.

The chain couples TRBV3-1 (or the pseudogene TRBV3-2) to TRBJ1-5; no definite D call. The V end lost 1 base, the J end lost 6 bases, and 16 bases lay between the germline ends. CDR3 size: 16 residues. The germline V gene encodes CDR1 LGHDT and CDR2 YNNKEL (reference sequence). Here the CDR3 DNA reads TGTGCCAGCAGCCAAGGATGGCAACCTGGAGGTCAGCCCCAGCATTTT. It encodes CASSQGWQPGGQPQHF.

There are a few counts of this clone. The chain carries TRBV28 and TRBJ2-7, with 16 bases matching TRBD2. Germline V lookup: CDR1 MDHEN, CDR2 SYDVKM. Unmatched junction bases numbered 9, after V lost 7 bases and J lost 3 bases. The CDR3 totals 17 residues. This CDR3 is CASNPGLAGGWGYEQYF. In DNA form, the CDR3 reads TGTGCCAGCAATCCGGGACTAGCGGGAGGGTGGGGCTACGAGCAGTACTTC.

This chain uses TRBV5-1 with TRBJ2-1; 11 bases map to TRBD2. The germline V gene encodes CDR1 SGHRS and CDR2 YFSETQ. The CDR3 length is 17 residues. Unmatched junction bases numbered 10, after V lost 1 base and J lost 7 bases. This CDR3 is CASSLPALAGVGNEQFF. The CDR3 bases are TGCGCCAGCAGCTTGCCAGCACTAGCGGGAGTAGGGAATGAGCAGTTCTTC. Together with reference TRBV5-1 and TRBJ2-1, the CDR3 gives the full variable domain: KAGVTQTPRYLIKTRGQQVTLSCSPISGHRSVSWYQQTPGQGLQFLFEYFSETQRNKGNFPGRFSGRQFSNSRSEMNVSTLELGDSALYLCASSLPALAGVGNEQFFGPGTRLTVL.

The rearrangement uses TRBV7-2 and TRBJ2-7, with TRBD2 matching over 13 bases. The CDR3 spans 16 residues. With 2 bases clipped from V and 2 bases from J, the junction kept 3 bases outside the gene matches. Germline V gene lookup returns CDR1 SGHTA and CDR2 FQGNSA. The CDR3 nucleotides read TGTGCCAGCAGCTTAACTAGCGGGGGGGCACCCTACGAGCAGTACTTC. The encoded protein is CASSLTSGGAPYEQYF.

CDR3 coding DNA: TGTGCCAGCAGTTTATGGGCGACAGGAGCCAAAAACATTCAGTACTTC. It translates to CASSLWATGAKNIQYF. J is TRBJ2-4 and V is TRBV27; possible D gene TRBD1, 6 bases. The germline CDR1 and CDR2 sequences are MNHEY and SMNVEV (reference sequence). This CDR3 spans 16 amino acids. V lost 1 base to trimming and J lost 0 bases, with 10 bases between them.

This clone was detected once. The chain has TRBV11-2 and TRBJ2-7; D is unclear. CDR3 size: 14 residues. The V gene lost 0 bases and the J gene lost 0 bases, with 6 bases spanning the gap. Germline CDR1 reads SGHAT; CDR2 reads FQNNGV. The CDR3 here is CASSLEQHSYEQYF. The CDR3 DNA reads as TGTGCCAGCAGCTTAGAACAGCACTCCTACGAGCAGTACTTC.

This clone was picked up one time. V and J are TRBV20-1 and TRBJ2-5; D unclear. Trimming removed 3 bases from V and 0 bases from J, with 11 bases in between. Germline-derived CDR1 and CDR2 are DFQATT and SNEGSKA (reference sequence). There are 14 residues in the CDR3. The CDR3 spells CSASSQTYQETQYF. As DNA, the CDR3 is TGCAGTGCTAGTTCACAGACGTACCAAGAGACCCAGTACTTC.

V gene TRBV5-1 combines with J gene TRBJ2-3; 13 nucleotides match TRBD2. V shed 6 bases and J 1 base; nucleotides not matched to a gene: 5. Germline CDR1 and CDR2: SGHRS and YFSETQ. This CDR3 spans 16 amino acids. CDR3 bases: TGCGCCAGCACCATTGGGACTAGCGGGGGCACAGATACGCAGTATTTT. Translating it yields CASTIGTSGGTDTQYF.

This chain connects TRBV28 to TRBJ2-2, with 12 bases lining up with TRBD2. Germline CDR1 and CDR2: MDHEN and SYDVKM. Losses at the gene ends were 8 bases for V and 17 bases for J; bases not matched to a gene: 6. This CDR3 spans 11 amino acids. CDR3 coding DNA: TGTGCCAGCCGACTAGCGGGAGCAATTTTTTTT. Encoded protein: CASRLAGAIFF.

This chain connects TRBV7-9 to TRBJ2-2, with D possibly being TRBD2 (6 bases). Trimming took off 1 base at V and 4 bases at J, with 10 bases between the two ends. Germline V gene sequence: CDR1 SEHNR, CDR2 FQNEAQ (reference sequence). The length of the CDR3 is 15 residues. The CDR3: CASSLGDSSTGELFF. The DNA of the CDR3 is TGTGCCAGCAGCTTAGGGGACTCCTCCACCGGGGAGCTGTTTTTT.

This clone has more than one count but fewer than ten. The rearrangement links TRBV3-1 (or the pseudogene TRBV3-2) to TRBJ2-5, with 8 nucleotides matching TRBD1. CDR1 and CDR2 from the germline V gene are LGHDT and YNNKEL (reference sequence). This CDR3 region has 16 residues. With 0 bases clipped from V and 4 bases from J, the junction kept 7 bases outside the gene matches. CDR3 coding DNA: TGTGCCAGCAGCCAAGATCGGCAGGGGGCACGAGAGACCCAGTACTTC. It is translated as CASSQDRQGARETQYF.

The rearrangement links TRBV2 to TRBJ1-6; D is perhaps TRBD1 (6 bases). The CDR3 sequence is 15 residues long. With 6 bases removed from V and 4 bases from J, the gap between germline ends came to 13 bases. Germline V CDR1 and CDR2: SNHLY, FYNNEI. In DNA form, the CDR3 reads TGTGCCAGCAGCCTCCGGGACACGTATAATTCACCCCTCCACTTT. As protein: CASSLRDTYNSPLHF. The whole variable domain, filled in from reference TRBV2 and TRBJ1-6, reads EPEVTQTPSHQVTQMGQEVILRCVPISNHLYFYWYRQILGQKVEFLVSFYNNEISEKSEIFDDQFSVERPDGSNFTLKIRSTKLEDSAMYFCASSLRDTYNSPLHFGNGTRLTVT.

This chain connects TRBV27 to TRBJ2-7; 12 nucleotides align to TRBD2. After removal of 3 bases from V and 2 bases from J, the junction contained 2 bases not matched to a gene. Germline V gene lookup returns CDR1 MNHEY and CDR2 SMNVEV (reference sequence). The CDR3 has 15 amino acids. The CDR3 nucleotides are TGTGCCAGCAGTTTCCGACTAGCGGGAGCCTACGAGCAGTACTTC. This encodes CASSFRLAGAYEQYF.

The table lists this clone with a count of one. The CDR3 region has the DNA TGTGCCAGCAAGCCAAGCACAGATACGCAGTATTTT. Its translation is CASKPSTDTQYF. The chain is built from TRBV6-5 and TRBJ2-3, with D unresolved. Germline V CDR1 and CDR2: MNHEY, SVGAGI. CDR3 length: 12 residues. V was cut by 7 bases and J by 0 bases, with 5 bases left in between.

This chain joins TRBV5-1 and TRBJ2-7, with TRBD2 identical over 11 bases. CDR1 and CDR2 from the germline V gene are SGHRS and YFSETQ. The J segment lost 3 bases and the V segment lost 4 bases, leaving 9 bases of the junction unmatched. This CDR3 is 16 amino acids long. CDR3 loop: CASSVAGTSGLYEQYF. The CDR3 nucleotides are TGCGCCAGCAGCGTCGCAGGGACTAGCGGTCTCTACGAGCAGTACTTC.